Listed below are T cell receptor beta chains from one sample, sequenced in a study of shared clonotypes between healthy human individuals. Method: immunoSEQ multiplex PCR; TCRdb's copy keeps in-frame clones and lacks some. The sample has about 700,000 clones; approximately 79% are singletons. The specimen sequenced was memory CD4+ T cells sorted from blood. These receptors originate from a woman in her 30s in good health. The CDR3 runs from the conserved cysteine through the conserved F or W. Fields, in order: V gene, CDR3 protein.

TRBV7-9	CASGLYGELFF
TRBV27	CASRLAGGNNNEQFF
TRBV7-8	CASSLIGFSGNTIYF
TRBV19	CASSGTGGAGELFF
TRBV30	CAWRLISSYNEQFF
TRBV7-8	CASSLFVNQPQHF
TRBV10-1	CASIGGDYNEQFF
TRBV5-8	CASTRWASGLYQETQYF
TRBV2	CASSDPGLAGGPYKFF
TRBV5-1	CASSLDALSSYEQYF
TRBV5-1	CASSLVEGLYEAFF
TRBV2	CASSATSGRASGYDTQYF
TRBV29-1	CSVEAFRGGGYTF
TRBV12-2	CASRSPRAFF
TRBV2	CASSEGAGNEKLFF
TRBV14	CASSLQAGGSGELFF
TRBV2	CASSEEKGPHEKLFF
TRBV7-2	CASSLVVSSSGSREQFF
TRBV9	CASSLTGTGNTEAFF
TRBV11-2	CASSLATGGVTGELFF
TRBV4-1	CASSPKGLATNTGELFF
TRBV28	CASRESSTYEQYF
TRBV5-1	CASSRGTDYEQYF
TRBV28	CASSLSGVGETQYF
TRBV5-8	CASSLEFRSQRYF
TRBV27	CASSSVAGGLTGELFF
TRBV6-5	CASSRDSNQPQHF
TRBV5-1	CASSLDAGQGNYGYTF
TRBV19	CASSIGGQDNYGYTF
TRBV29-1	CSGLGQGNTIYF
TRBV28	CASSPDVGGSVNAEAFF
TRBV7-6	CASSLVGSGVDEQFF
TRBV7-8	CASSKNAGTGTGQPQHF
TRBV4-1	CASSHEDGLEIFGELFF
TRBV2	CASSRDNYNEQFF
TRBV6-1	CASSQDGGNQPQHF
TRBV23-1	CASTTKGGTEAYEQYF
TRBV7-5	CVRSLGASSPETQYF
TRBV19	CASSRDGATNTGELFF
TRBV5-5	CASSLGLWDNQPQHF
TRBV25-1	CASSPSGGPEAFF
TRBV27	CASGRDRLAYEQYF
TRBV6-6	CASSYLGNEKLFF
TRBV25-1	CASSPSEGVQSNQPQHF